Each of the 27 T cell receptor beta chains below was sequenced from the same sample in a study of early T cells in non-severe SARS-CoV-2 infection. TCRdb reanalysed the 5' RACE reads using MiXCR and keeps one entry per CDR3 protein. The sample lists roughly 41,000 distinct CDR3 sequences; around 4.5% were seen once. Sequences were obtained from whole blood. These receptor sequences come from an adult who was a healthcare worker with PCR-confirmed SARS-CoV-2 infection or an uninfected control (not recorded which).

This clonotype was seen at least ten times. This chain links TRBV6-5 with TRBJ1-6; D gene ambiguous. This CDR3 is 14 amino acids long. CDR1 and CDR2 from the germline V gene are MNHEY and SVGAGI. V lost 0 bases to trimming and J lost 7 bases, with 7 bases between them. CDR3 sequence: CASSYSGLNSPLHF. DNA of the CDR3: TGTGCCAGCAGTTACTCTGGGTTAAATTCACCCCTCCACTTT.

In this sample, this clonotype turned up many times. The chain employs TRBV3-1 and TRBJ1-1; D is possibly TRBD1 (6 bases). Germline CDR1 LGHDT, CDR2 YNNKEL (reference sequence). Trimming left V 4 bases short and J 6 bases short, with 27 bases between. The CDR3 covers 18 residues. The CDR3 protein is CASSPRGYMGGSGAEAFF. CDR3 sequence (DNA): TGTGCCAGCAGCCCTCGGGGTTATATGGGGGGCTCAGGCGCTGAAGCTTTCTTT.

This clonotype was detected many times. The chain carries TRBV4-1 and TRBJ1-4; 8 bases align to TRBD1. The V gene end was trimmed by 3 bases and the J gene end by 3 bases; junction bases not matched to a gene: 9. Germline assignment: CDR1 MGHRA and CDR2 YSYEKL. This CDR3 has 17 residues. The CDR3 sequence: CASSHRSQGVANEKLFF. DNA of the CDR3: TGCGCCAGCAGCCATCGGTCACAGGGGGTGGCTAATGAAAAACTGTTTTTT.

The rearrangement links TRBV12-3 or TRBV12-4 to TRBJ1-3, with a weak D call TRBD1 (5 bases). The CDR3 totals 15 residues. V was shortened by 6 bases and J by 4 bases, with 16 bases between the two germline ends. Written as DNA, the CDR3 is TGTGCCAGCAGGAGACAGCTCCTACCCGGAAACACCATATATTTT. This codes for CASRRQLLPGNTIYF.

This clonotype was found many times. The chain carries TRBV6-4 and TRBJ2-2, with no clear D. Germline V gene data show CDR1 as MRHNA and CDR2 as SNTAGT. This CDR3 has 15 amino acids. Trimming pared 3 bases from V and 0 bases from J, leaving 8 bases between. CDR3 DNA: TGTGCCAGCAGTGAGGATATCGCGAACACCGGGGAGCTGTTTTTT. Protein: CASSEDIANTGELFF.

In this sample, this clonotype turned up many times. The chain carries TRBV20-1 and TRBJ2-7; 7 nucleotides align to TRBD1. There are 13 residues in the CDR3. Germline trimming cut 5 bases from V and 2 bases from J; bases unmatched to any gene: 6. CDR1 and CDR2 from the germline V gene are DFQATT and SNEGSKA (reference sequence). CDR3 amino acids: CSASTGLTYEQYF. CDR3 coding DNA: TGCAGTGCTTCGACAGGGTTAACCTACGAGCAGTACTTC.

The sample holds many counts of this clonotype. The gene calls are TRBV15 and TRBJ2-7; D unresolved. V lost 5 bases, J lost 4 bases, and 18 bases lay in between. This CDR3 spans 15 amino acids. Germline CDR1 is LNHNV and CDR2 is YYDKDF (reference sequence). The CDR3 sequence is CATSGVGVFEYEQYF. The CDR3, as DNA: TGTGCCACCAGCGGGGTTGGAGTTTTTGAGTACGAGCAGTACTTC. Based on the CDR3 plus reference TRBV15 and TRBJ2-7, the full variable domain is DAMVIQNPRYQVTQFGKPVTLSCSQTLNHNVMYWYQQKSSQAPKLLFHYYDKDFNNEADTPDNFQSRRPNTSFCFLDIRSPGLGDTAMYLCATSGVGVFEYEQYFGPGTRLTVT.

This clonotype has ten or more counts. The chain couples TRBV20-1 to TRBJ2-3; D remains ambiguous. Germline lookup yields CDR1 DFQATT and CDR2 SNEGSKA (reference sequence). This CDR3 comprises 13 residues. V was cut by 6 bases and J by 0 bases, with 10 bases left in between. DNA of the CDR3: TGCAGTGCCGATCCGGACAGCACAGATACGCAGTATTTT. Translated: CSADPDSTDTQYF.

The V and J genes are TRBV3-1 and TRBJ1-1, with D hard to call. In germline, CDR1 is LGHDT, CDR2 YNNKEL (reference sequence). Trimming took off 4 bases at V and 8 bases at J, with 20 bases between the two ends. The length of the CDR3 is 15 residues. The DNA of the CDR3 is TGTGCCAGCAGCCCCACCGGGATCGGGAGGAGGGAAGCTTTCTTT. This encodes CASSPTGIGRREAFF.

The chain links TRBV20-1 to TRBJ2-1; 12 bases agree with TRBD2. With V trimmed by 3 bases and J by 0 bases, 3 bases remained unmatched. The germline CDR1 and CDR2 sequences are DFQATT and SNEGSKA (reference sequence). This CDR3 has 16 amino acids. The CDR3 reads CSARASGGASYNEQFF. The CDR3 DNA reads TGCAGTGCTAGGGCTAGCGGGGGGGCCTCCTACAATGAGCAGTTCTTC.

This rearrangement joins TRBV24-1 to TRBJ2-3; 8 bases line up with TRBD2. Germline lookup yields CDR1 KGHDR and CDR2 SFDVKD. The CDR3 is made up of 15 amino acids. With V trimmed by 5 bases and J by 0 bases, 3 bases remained unmatched. This CDR3 is CATSAAGGSTDTQYF. CDR3 nucleotides: TGTGCCACCAGTGCGGCGGGAGGAAGCACAGATACGCAGTATTTT.

In its sample, this clonotype was seen many times. The gene calls are TRBV6-6 and TRBJ2-7; D gene ambiguous. The germline V and J ends were trimmed by 0 bases and 7 bases, with 7 bases remaining between them. The CDR3 spans 12 residues. The germline V gene encodes CDR1 MNHNY and CDR2 SVGAGI (reference sequence). The CDR3 coding sequence is TGTGCCAGCAGTTACTCGAGAGTTGAGCAGTACTTC. It codes for CASSYSRVEQYF.

There are many counts of this clonotype. The chain joins TRBV6-6 to TRBJ2-6; D gene uncertain. Germline CDR1 reads MNHNY; CDR2 reads SVGAGI (reference sequence). Trimming removed 7 bases from V and 0 bases from J, with 7 bases in between. The CDR3 contains 14 residues. CDR3 region: CASTRVSGANVLTF. The CDR3 DNA follows: TGTGCCAGCACAAGAGTCTCTGGGGCCAACGTCCTGACTTTC.

This clonotype was observed at least ten times. V is TRBV27 and J is TRBJ1-6; D remains ambiguous. This CDR3 has 13 residues. Germline-derived CDR1 and CDR2 are MNHEY and SMNVEV (reference sequence). V was clipped by 5 bases and J by 7 bases, with 9 bases between them. For the CDR3, the DNA is TGTGCCAGCAGTACCCGACCCAATTCACCCCTCCACTTT. Residues: CASSTRPNSPLHF.

In its sample, this clonotype was seen a few times. The rearrangement uses TRBV4-3 and TRBJ1-2, with 8 bases matching TRBD1. The CDR3 length is 15 residues. Losses at the gene ends were 0 bases for V and 7 bases for J; bases not matched to a gene: 7. Germline lookup yields CDR1 LGHNA and CDR2 YSLEER. The CDR3 sequence is CASSQDKAGGGGYTF. The CDR3 DNA reads TGCGCCAGCAGCCAAGATAAAGCAGGGGGCGGTGGCTACACCTTC.

V usage is TRBV5-1 and J usage is TRBJ2-3, with D tentatively TRBD2 (6 bases). CDR3 length: 14 amino acids. V gave up 2 bases and J gave up 4 bases, with 11 bases separating them. CDR1 is SGHRS and CDR2 is YFSETQ in the germline V gene. In DNA, the CDR3 is TGCGCCAGCAGCTTAAGGGGACTCGCAGATACGCAGTATTTT. As protein: CASSLRGLADTQYF.

The chain combines TRBV7-6 with TRBJ2-7; maybe TRBD2 (5 bases). The ends were cut back, 4 bases at V and 3 bases at J, with 13 bases in the middle. This CDR3 is built from 14 residues. CDR1 and CDR2 (germline): SGHVS, FNYEAQ. The CDR3 DNA sequence: TGTGCCAGCAGCTCATCCCCCGGGGTCTACGAGCAGTACTTC. Its protein is CASSSSPGVYEQYF.

The gene calls are TRBV28 and TRBJ1-2; D possibly corresponds to TRBD1 (6 bases). The CDR3 has 16 amino acids. Germline V gene lookup returns CDR1 MDHEN and CDR2 SYDVKM. V was trimmed by 2 bases and J by 8 bases, leaving 21 bases between them. CDR3 protein: CASSLPVGSGGAGYTF. The CDR3 DNA is TGTGCCAGCAGTTTACCCGTAGGCTCGGGGGGCGCAGGCTACACCTTC.

The gene calls are TRBV29-1 and TRBJ1-3, with unresolved D. The V and J ends lost 8 bases and 0 bases respectively, with 14 bases between them. This CDR3 is built from 14 residues. CDR1 is SQVTM, CDR2 ANQGSEA, per germline. CDR3: CSTSTGLSGNTIYF. The DNA for the CDR3 is TGCAGCACCTCAACCGGACTCTCTGGAAACACCATATATTTT.

This rearrangement joins TRBV9 to TRBJ2-1, with 9 bases that match TRBD2. Germline CDR1 is SGDLS and CDR2 is YYNGEE. The CDR3 extends over 19 amino acids. V lost 2 bases, J lost 1 base, and 13 bases stayed unmatched. The CDR3 is CASSVDDGTSRGSYNEQFF. For the CDR3, the DNA is TGTGCCAGCAGCGTGGATGACGGGACTAGCAGGGGGTCCTACAATGAGCAGTTCTTC. The full variable domain, completed using reference TRBV9 and TRBJ2-1, is DSGVTQTPKHLITATGQRVTLRCSPRSGDLSVYWYQQSLDQGLQFLIQYYNGEERAKGNILERFSAQQFPDLHSELNLSSLELGDSALYFCASSVDDGTSRGSYNEQFFGPGTRLTVL.

This clonotype was picked up a small number of times. The chain joins TRBV20-1 to TRBJ2-3; no clear D gene. Deletions cut 3 bases from V and 4 bases from J, with 8 bases between. The CDR3 loop spans 12 amino acids. CDR1 is DFQATT and CDR2 is SNEGSKA in the germline V gene (reference sequence). In DNA form, the CDR3 reads TGCAGTGCTAGGGGCTCTCCAGATACGCAGTATTTT. The encoded protein is CSARGSPDTQYF.

This clonotype has a count of ten or more. The chain uses TRBV20-1 and TRBJ2-2; D is possibly TRBD1 (6 bases). CDR3 length: 13 amino acids. Germline V gives CDR1 DFQATT, CDR2 SNEGSKA (reference sequence). V was shortened by 1 base and J by 4 bases, with 7 bases between the two germline ends. Written as DNA, the CDR3 is TGCAGTGCTAGAGCGACAGGCACCGGGGAGCTGTTTTTT. Its protein product is CSARATGTGELFF.

The CDR3 protein is CASSSAQGIGEQYF. CDR3 DNA sequence: TGTGCCAGCAGCTCAGCCCAGGGAATAGGCGAGCAGTACTTC. The chain joins TRBV7-2 to TRBJ2-7, with D possibly TRBD1 on 5 matching bases. The CDR3 sequence is 14 residues long. Trimming removed 4 bases from V and 6 bases from J, with 16 bases in between. The germline V gene encodes CDR1 SGHTA and CDR2 FQGNSA.

At least ten counts were recorded for this clonotype. This rearrangement joins TRBV18 to TRBJ2-7; D uncertain. The CDR3 totals 12 residues. Trimming cost V 4 bases and J 0 bases, with 4 bases left between them. The germline CDR1 and CDR2 sequences are KGHSH and LQKENI. The CDR3 nucleotides are TGTGCCAGCTCACATTACTCCTACGAGCAGTACTTC. Protein: CASSHYSYEQYF.

This chain joins TRBV7-2 and TRBJ1-2; possible D gene TRBD1, 5 bases. V was clipped by 7 bases and J by 4 bases, with 16 bases between them. The CDR3 loop spans 14 amino acids. In germline, CDR1 is SGHTA, CDR2 FQGNSA. The CDR3 sequence is CASNPTGVGYGYTF. CDR3 in DNA: TGTGCCAGCAACCCAACGGGGGTCGGCTATGGCTACACCTTC. The full variable domain, its missing parts supplied by reference TRBV7-2 and TRBJ1-2, is GAGVSQSPSNKVTEKGKDVELRCDPISGHTALYWYRQSLGQGLEFLIYFQGNSAPDKSGLPSDRFSAERTGGSVSTLTIQRTQQEDSAVYLCASNPTGVGYGYTFGSGTRLTVV.

CDR3 nucleotide sequence: TGTGCCAGTAGGCGTCCACAGGGCGGGGGCACTGAAGCTTTCTTT. This encodes CASRRPQGGGTEAFF. The rearrangement uses TRBV19 and TRBJ1-1; the D gene is possibly TRBD1 (6 bases). Trimming removed 6 bases at V and 4 bases at J, with 18 bases between. Germline assignment: CDR1 LNHDA and CDR2 SQIVND (reference sequence). This CDR3 region has 15 residues.

V and J are TRBV29-1 and TRBJ2-3; D uncertain. V was cut by 4 bases and J by 0 bases, with 11 bases left in between. This CDR3 is 14 amino acids long. CDR1 and CDR2 from the germline V gene are SQVTM and ANQGSEA. The DNA for the CDR3 is TGCAGCGTTGGAAGCCGGCTAAGCACAGATACGCAGTATTTT. It yields the protein CSVGSRLSTDTQYF.